Below, 25 T cell receptor beta chains from the same sample are listed, as sequenced in a study of OX40 agonist ivuxolimab in advanced cancers. Here immunoSEQ multiplex PCR was the method, and the copy in TCRdb shows in-frame clones only, minus some. In the table there are tens of thousands of clones, about 79% of which are singletons. The sequences come from CD4+ or CD8+ T cells sorted from blood, collected in a trial of the OX40 agonist ivuxolimab. The receptors shown here come from an adult with an advanced solid tumor such as melanoma, head and neck, liver or kidney cancer.

The chain couples TRBV11-2 to TRBJ1-1; a possible D gene is TRBD1 (6 bases). V lost 8 bases, J lost 0 bases, and 16 bases lay in between. Germline V gene data show CDR1 as SGHAT and CDR2 as FQNNGV. This CDR3 has 15 amino acids. Here the CDR3 reads CASLGYRDLNTEAFF. In DNA, the CDR3 is TGTGCCAGCTTAGGGTACAGGGACCTGAACACTGAAGCTTTCTTT.

The V and J genes are TRBV29-1 and TRBJ2-5; TRBD2 aligns across 14 bases. The CDR3 covers 14 residues. Germline V CDR1 and CDR2: SQVTM, ANQGSEA. Germline trimming cut 2 bases from V and 14 bases from J; bases unmatched to any gene: 10. CDR3 in amino acids: CSVEPRLAGGGSYF. The CDR3 nucleotides are TGCAGCGTTGAACCCCGACTAGCGGGGGGGGGTTCATACTTC.

The chain recombines TRBV27 with TRBJ2-5, with 7 bases matching TRBD1. The CDR3 contains 16 residues. In germline, CDR1 is MNHEY, CDR2 SMNVEV (reference sequence). V was pared by 4 bases and J by 5 bases, with 13 bases of the junction left unmatched. In DNA, the CDR3 is TGTGCCAGCAGTTCCCTGAGACAGGGATCTGGGGAGACCCAGTACTTC. Encoded protein: CASSSLRQGSGETQYF.

This clone was seen just once. This chain joins TRBV29-1 and TRBJ1-3; D gene ambiguous. Germline values: CDR1 SQVTM, CDR2 ANQGSEA. The CDR3 contains 15 residues. V lost 0 bases, J lost 1 base, and 10 bases lay in between. CDR3 DNA sequence: TGCAGCGTTGAAGACTTGACGGGATCTGGAAACACCATATATTTT. Translating it yields CSVEDLTGSGNTIYF.

A few counts support this clone. This chain links TRBV29-1 with TRBJ1-5, with 7 positions matching TRBD1. Trimming removed 4 bases from V and 2 bases from J; junction bases left unmatched: 2. The CDR3 runs to 13 residues. The germline CDR1 and CDR2 sequences are SQVTM and ANQGSEA. In DNA, the CDR3 is TGCAGCGTTGGGACAGGACGCAATCAGCCCCAGCATTTT. Translating it yields CSVGTGRNQPQHF.

The CDR3 sequence: CASSFFIPTGQNTGELFF. The CDR3 bases are TGTGCCAGCAGCTTTTTCATCCCAACGGGACAGAACACCGGGGAGCTGTTTTTT. This rearrangement joins TRBV7-3 to TRBJ2-2; D perhaps matches TRBD1 (6 bases). Germline V CDR1 and CDR2: SGHTA, FQGTGA. The CDR3 consists of 18 residues. Trimming took off 3 bases at V and 1 base at J, with 18 bases between the two ends.

The rearrangement joins TRBV6-5 to TRBJ1-4; no firm D call. This CDR3 is built from 14 residues. Germline CDR1 MNHEY, CDR2 SVGAGI. V lost 6 bases, J lost 1 base, and 9 bases lay in between. CDR3 DNA sequence: TGTGCCAGCAGAAATAAGATAACTAATGAAAAACTGTTTTTT. Protein: CASRNKITNEKLFF.

The rearrangement uses TRBV5-5 and TRBJ2-7; D gene ambiguous. This CDR3 is built from 15 residues. Germline CDR1 and CDR2: SGHKS and YYEKEE (reference sequence). Trimming stripped 1 base from V and 0 bases from J, with 11 bases between. This CDR3 reads CASSLLYGSSYEQYF. Written as DNA, the CDR3 is TGTGCCAGCAGCTTGTTGTACGGAAGCTCCTACGAGCAGTACTTC.

The chain combines TRBV6-1 with TRBJ1-4; D may be TRBD1 (5 bases). The CDR3 is 15 amino acids. Per the germline V gene, CDR1 is MNHNS and CDR2 is SASEGT. V was cut by 3 bases and J by 4 bases, with 12 bases left in between. CDR3 protein: CASSEGTVNNEKLFF. CDR3 in DNA: TGTGCCAGCAGTGAGGGGACCGTTAATAATGAAAAACTGTTTTTT.

The chain uses TRBV6-5 and TRBJ1-1; D unresolved. The length of the CDR3 is 14 residues. Per the germline V gene, CDR1 is MNHEY and CDR2 is SVGAGI. V was pared by 0 bases and J by 1 base, with 6 bases between. The DNA of the CDR3 is TGTGCCAGCAGTTACTCTCTGGGGAACACTGAAGCTTTCTTT. It encodes CASSYSLGNTEAFF.

The rearrangement links TRBV6-1 to TRBJ2-7, with D tentatively TRBD1 (6 bases). The CDR3 contains 11 residues. With 5 bases removed from V and 9 bases from J, the gap between germline ends came to 11 bases. Germline V gene lookup returns CDR1 MNHNS and CDR2 SASEGT. The CDR3 nucleotides are TGTGCCAGCAGTACTATGGACAGGCAGTACTTC. Amino acids: CASSTMDRQYF.

The genes are TRBV5-1 and TRBJ2-3; 8 bases are a match to TRBD2. Germline V gives CDR1 SGHRS, CDR2 YFSETQ. Unmatched junction bases numbered 16, after V lost 4 bases and J lost 3 bases. There are 18 residues in the CDR3. CDR3 DNA sequence: TGCGCCAGCAGCCAGCCCCCTCTTAGCGGGGTGATAACAGATACGCAGTATTTT. The encoded protein is CASSQPPLSGVITDTQYF.

V usage is TRBV7-9 and J usage is TRBJ1-3, with unresolved D. The CDR3 extends over 13 amino acids. CDR1 is SEHNR and CDR2 is FQNEAQ in the germline V gene (reference sequence). V was trimmed by 1 base and J by 0 bases, leaving 1 base between them. This chain's CDR3 is CASSLDSGNTIYF. In nucleotides, the CDR3 is TGTGCCAGCAGCTTAGACTCTGGAAACACCATATATTTT.

This chain joins TRBV27 and TRBJ2-7; D is unresolved. This CDR3 region has 15 residues. The V gene lost 2 bases and the J gene lost 0 bases, with 11 bases spanning the gap. Germline CDR1 and CDR2: MNHEY and SMNVEV (reference sequence). CDR3 residues: CASSLRKVSSYEQYF. The CDR3 nucleotides read TGTGCCAGCAGTTTAAGGAAAGTGAGCTCCTACGAGCAGTACTTC.

The chain combines TRBV5-4 with TRBJ2-1; D ambiguous. Trimming shortened V by 1 base and J by 0 bases, and 8 bases separated the two germline ends. Germline V lookup: CDR1 SGHNT, CDR2 YYREEE (reference sequence). This CDR3 is built from 15 residues. CDR3 loop: CASSLTANSYNEQFF. CDR3 sequence (DNA): TGTGCCAGCAGCTTGACAGCCAACTCCTACAATGAGCAGTTCTTC.

This sequence joins TRBV28 and TRBJ1-1; no reliable D call. CDR3 length: 16 amino acids. Per germline, CDR1 MDHEN and CDR2 SYDVKM. V shed 5 bases and J shed 4 bases, with 20 bases lying between them. The CDR3 coding sequence is TGTGCCAGCAGTACGTGGTCTAATAGTTGGGGCACTGAAGCTTTCTTT. This sequence encodes CASSTWSNSWGTEAFF. Full variable domain (remainder filled in from reference TRBV28 and TRBJ1-1): DVKVTQSSRYLVKRTGEKVFLECVQDMDHENMFWYRQDPGLGLRLIYFSYDVKMKEKGDIPEGYSVSREKKERFSLILESASTNQTSMYLCASSTWSNSWGTEAFFGQGTRLTVV.

The gene calls are TRBV7-4 and TRBJ1-1, with 8 bases fitting TRBD1. Germline V gene lookup returns CDR1 SGHVT and CDR2 SQSDAQ. Germline trimming cut 5 bases from V and 6 bases from J; bases unmatched to any gene: 8. The CDR3 sequence is 14 residues long. The CDR3 region is CASSLRGPGAEAFF. The CDR3 region has the DNA TGTGCCAGCAGCCTCAGGGGGCCCGGGGCTGAAGCTTTCTTT.

The CDR3 DNA is TGCGCCAGTGGCCCCCGAGGGCTGGGCACTGAAGCTTTCTTT. Its protein product is CASGPRGLGTEAFF. This rearrangement joins TRBV10-1 to TRBJ1-1, with unresolved D. This CDR3 has 14 amino acids. Trimming took 9 bases from V and 4 from J, leaving 18 bases between them. Germline CDR1 and CDR2: WNHNN and SYGVQD (reference sequence).

V usage is TRBV5-1 and J usage is TRBJ2-7; D call uncertain. Germline-derived CDR1 and CDR2 are SGHRS and YFSETQ. The CDR3 runs 15 residues. V was clipped by 2 bases and J by 7 bases, with 19 bases between them. Here the CDR3 reads CASSFGSGRIGEQYF. The CDR3 nucleotides read TGCGCCAGCAGCTTCGGGTCCGGACGGATCGGAGAGCAGTACTTC.

The chain uses TRBV7-9 and TRBJ2-3; 10 bases agree with TRBD2. Trimming at V came to 0 bases and at J to 6 bases, leaving 12 bases not matched to a gene. Germline CDR1 SEHNR, CDR2 FQNEAQ (reference sequence). This CDR3 comprises 18 residues. CDR3 amino acids: CASSLAGTSAGGGDTQYF. CDR3 DNA sequence: TGTGCCAGCAGCTTAGCTGGGACTAGCGCGGGCGGCGGGGATACGCAGTATTTT. The full variable domain, in which reference TRBV7-9 and TRBJ2-3 provide the parts outside the CDR3, is DTGVSQNPRHKITKRGQNVTFRCDPISEHNRLYWYRQTLGQGPEFLTYFQNEAQLEKSRLLSDRFSAERPKGSFSTLEIQRTEQGDSAMYLCASSLAGTSAGGGDTQYFGPGTRLTVL.

The rearrangement links TRBV14 to TRBJ1-2; 8 nucleotides match TRBD1. Germline-derived CDR1 and CDR2 are SGHDN and FVKESK. The CDR3 totals 15 residues. V lost 4 bases to trimming and J lost 4 bases; unmatched junction nucleotides: 8. This chain's CDR3 is CASSPASGGLYGYTF. The CDR3 DNA follows: TGTGCCAGCAGCCCCGCGTCAGGGGGCCTCTATGGCTACACCTTC.

This rearrangement joins TRBV29-1 to TRBJ2-2, with D maybe TRBD2 (6 bases). The V end was cut by 1 base, the J end by 3 bases, with 6 bases between. The germline V gene has CDR1 SQVTM and CDR2 ANQGSEA. The CDR3 contains 13 residues. This CDR3 reads CSVEGEDTGELFF. The CDR3 bases are TGCAGCGTTGAAGGGGAGGACACCGGGGAGCTGTTTTTT.

By proportion, this clone is medium-sized. The sample carries other DNA sequences with the same CDR3. This sequence joins TRBV5-4 and TRBJ1-2; 10 nucleotides line up with TRBD1. CDR3 size: 15 residues. Germline CDR1 and CDR2: SGHNT and YYREEE (reference sequence). V lost 2 bases to trimming and J lost 2 bases; unmatched junction nucleotides: 3. The CDR3 region is CASSLRGQGNYGYTF. CDR3 coding DNA: TGTGCCAGCAGCTTAAGGGGACAGGGGAACTATGGCTACACCTTC.

This rearrangement joins TRBV10-1 to TRBJ2-7; D is ambiguous. Trimming shortened V by 6 bases and J by 4 bases, and 10 bases separated the two germline ends. This CDR3 spans 12 amino acids. CDR1 and CDR2 (germline): WNHNN, SYGVQD (reference sequence). The CDR3 bases are TGCGCCAGCAGCGACCAAGATTACGAGCAGTACTTC. This codes for CASSDQDYEQYF.

Only one count was recorded for this clone. This CDR3 reads CASTQGTAQPQHF. The CDR3, as DNA: TGCGCCAGCACCCAAGGGACAGCCCAGCCCCAGCATTTT. This rearrangement joins TRBV10-2 to TRBJ1-5, with 7 bases that match TRBD1. Germline CDR1 and CDR2: WSHSY and SAAADI. The CDR3 loop spans 13 amino acids. The ends lost 7 bases at V and 7 bases at J; junction bases unmatched: 7.